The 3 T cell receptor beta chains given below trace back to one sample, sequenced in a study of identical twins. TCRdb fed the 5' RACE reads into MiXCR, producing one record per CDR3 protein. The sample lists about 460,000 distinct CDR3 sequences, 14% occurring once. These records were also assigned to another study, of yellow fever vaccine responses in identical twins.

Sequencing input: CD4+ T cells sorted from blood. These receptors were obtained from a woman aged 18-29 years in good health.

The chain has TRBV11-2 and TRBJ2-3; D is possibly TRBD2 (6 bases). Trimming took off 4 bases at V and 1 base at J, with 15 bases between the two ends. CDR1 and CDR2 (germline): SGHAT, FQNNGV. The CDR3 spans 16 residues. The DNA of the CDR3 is TGTGCCAGCAGCTCTCCTGGGGGGTCGGGCACAGATACGCAGTATTTT. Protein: CASSSPGGSGTDTQYF. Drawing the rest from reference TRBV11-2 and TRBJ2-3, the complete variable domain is EAGVAQSPRYKIIEKRQSVAFWCNPISGHATLYWYQQILGQGPKLLIQFQNNGVVDDSQLPKDRFSAERLKGVDSTLKIQPAKLEDSAVYLCASSSPGGSGTDTQYFGPGTRLTVL.

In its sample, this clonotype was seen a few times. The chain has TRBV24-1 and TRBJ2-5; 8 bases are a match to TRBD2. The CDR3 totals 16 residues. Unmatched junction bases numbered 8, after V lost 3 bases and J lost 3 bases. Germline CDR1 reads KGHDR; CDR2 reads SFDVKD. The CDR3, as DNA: TGTGCCACCAGTGATACTCACGGACTAGCTGAAGAGACCCAGTACTTC. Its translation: CATSDTHGLAEETQYF.

The CDR3 sequence is CASSQSGLTELYNEQFF. The DNA for the CDR3 is TGCGCCAGCAGCCAATCTGGGTTAACAGAATTATACAATGAGCAGTTCTTC. The chain employs TRBV4-1 and TRBJ2-1; no clear D. V was shortened by 2 bases and J by 4 bases, with 18 bases between the two germline ends. The CDR3 extends over 17 amino acids. Germline values: CDR1 MGHRA, CDR2 YSYEKL.